This record concerns one T cell receptor (beta chain) sequence. As yet, its antigen is unknown. The data belong to a study of OX40 agonist ivuxolimab in advanced cancers. Turning to the study itself: Enrolled patients in dose escalation had cancers that were hepatocellular carcinoma, melanoma, renal cell or head and neck cancer. Study results and limitations: Among some nonresponders, normalized T-cell clonal expansion was also low. Compared with others, partial responders at 0.1-3.0 mg/kg displayed clonal expansion among the lowest.

TCRdb keeps only in-frame clones here, not all; method: immunoSEQ multiplex PCR. The sample has about 28,000 clones; 90% are singletons. The CDR3 is 16 residues long. Trimming removed 3 bases at V and 4 bases at J, with 19 bases between. Germline assignment: CDR1 SGHNT and CDR2 YYREEE (reference sequence). J is TRBJ2-5 and V is TRBV5-4, with D possibly TRBD1 on 6 matching bases. The TCR comes from an adult with an advanced solid tumor such as melanoma, head and neck, liver or kidney cancer. This sample comprised CD4+ or CD8+ T cells sorted from blood, obtained in a trial of the OX40 agonist ivuxolimab. CDR3: CASSSTGLLSGETQYF. CDR3 bases: TGTGCCAGCAGCTCTACAGGGTTGTTATCGGGAGAGACCCAGTACTTC.